The clone carrying this T cell receptor (beta chain) was seen just once. Germline assignment: CDR1 MDHEN and CDR2 SYDVKM. The CDR3 sequence is 12 residues long. V was shortened by 5 bases and J by 10 bases, with 9 bases between the two germline ends. The sample originates from a study of blood T cell repertoires in COVID-19. Background on the study: The study drew acute and convalescent COVID-19 samples from the United States, Italy and Spain. Sources were T cells, B-cell-depleted T cells, or PBMCs; the material itself was cDNA or gDNA.

In the source study's methods: Nucleated cell number was recorded as an estimate derived from reference gene primer amplification. Libraries were prepared by immunoSEQ multiplex PCR; TCRdb keeps only in-frame clonotypes and omits some of them. From that table come the V and J calls and clone size; the DNA was used to work out D and trimming. The data contain about 210,000 clones, 83% of them singletons. This receptor was taken from a woman between 40 and 55 years old with active or convalescent COVID-19. The rearrangement uses TRBV28 and TRBJ1-6; D is ambiguous. Input material: peripheral blood. The CDR3 loop is CASSQMRSPLHF. CDR3 nucleotides: TGTGCCAGCAGTCAAATGCGGTCACCCCTCCACTTT.